The 16 T cell receptor beta chains below all came from one sample that was sequenced in a study of T-cell reconstitution after alpha-beta-depleted transplantation in children. During its preparation, the TCRbeta library received unique molecular identifiers. MiXCR was run by TCRdb on the PCR reads, yielding one entry per CDR3 protein. The table shows fewer than 550,000 distinct CDR3 sequences, with roughly 10% occurring only once. Sample: PBMCs, taken before TCRalphabeta/CD19-depleted stem cell transplant. The origin of the receptors is a child aged 2-15 years with inherited bone marrow failure, due to receive a stem cell transplant.

In this sample, this clonotype turned up many times. V is TRBV20-1 and J is TRBJ2-7, with TRBD2 as a possible D gene (5 bases). Germline V gene lookup returns CDR1 DFQATT and CDR2 SNEGSKA (reference sequence). This CDR3 has 12 amino acids. The V end lost 5 bases, the J end lost 3 bases, and 11 bases lay between the germline ends. The CDR3 is CSARLGDYEQYF. CDR3 nucleotide sequence: TGCAGTGCTCGCCTCGGGGACTACGAGCAGTACTTC.

This clonotype came up a few times. This chain connects TRBV1 to TRBJ2-2; the table's D gene call, TRBD2, was not cross checked with the DNA. TRBV1 is noted as a pseudogene. The CDR3 has 16 residues. The CDR3 DNA sequence: TGCACCAGCAGCCTCGGGACTAGCGGGGCCCCCGGGGAGCTGTTTTTT. Protein sequence: CTSSLGTSGAPGELFF.

This clonotype occurred a few times. This chain uses TRBV7-7 with TRBJ2-3; TRBD1 might be the D (5 bases). Germline lookup yields CDR1 SSHAT and CDR2 FNYEAQ (reference sequence). The CDR3 extends over 14 amino acids. Trimming removed 1 base from V and 3 bases from J, with 8 bases in between. This CDR3 reads CASSLGRTTDTQYF. In nucleotides, the CDR3 is TGTGCCAGCAGCTTAGGAAGGACAACAGATACGCAGTATTTT.

This clonotype was picked up many times. The rearrangement uses TRBV20-1 and TRBJ1-5; D may be TRBD1 (6 bases). The V and J ends lost 5 bases and 2 bases respectively, with 16 bases between them. Germline CDR1 and CDR2: DFQATT and SNEGSKA (reference sequence). The CDR3 is 15 amino acids. This chain's CDR3 is CSADSQGLGNQPQHF. CDR3 coding DNA: TGCAGTGCTGATTCACAGGGATTGGGCAATCAGCCCCAGCATTTT.

The chain has TRBV30 and TRBJ2-3; tentatively, D is TRBD1 (5 bases). From germline, CDR1 is GTSNPN and CDR2 SVGIG (reference sequence). The CDR3 length is 12 residues. V lost 0 bases to trimming and J lost 12 bases, with 13 bases between them. The CDR3 region has the DNA TGTGCCTGGAGTGTGGGGCAGGTCCAACAGTATTTT. Protein sequence: CAWSVGQVQQYF.

This chain links TRBV12-3 or TRBV12-4 with TRBJ2-7; D is ambiguous. This CDR3 comprises 14 residues. Trimming shortened V by 2 bases and J by 0 bases, and 8 bases separated the two germline ends. The CDR3 protein is CASSLWRPSYEQYF. DNA for the CDR3: TGTGCCAGCAGTTTATGGAGACCCTCCTACGAGCAGTACTTC.

The V call is TRBV6-5, the J call TRBJ2-5, with 12 nucleotides matching TRBD2. V lost 2 bases and J lost 5; bases outside the gene matches: 15. CDR1 and CDR2 from the germline V gene are MNHEY and SVGAGI. The CDR3 covers 19 residues. CDR3 sequence (DNA): TGTGCCAGCAGTTACAGTGGACTAGCGGGGAGGGGAAGTTTGGAGACCCAGTACTTC. Protein: CASSYSGLAGRGSLETQYF.

Many counts were recorded for this clonotype. The chain employs TRBV27 and TRBJ2-7; D not resolved. The germline V gene encodes CDR1 MNHEY and CDR2 SMNVEV (reference sequence). The CDR3 has 11 amino acids. The V end was cut by 5 bases, the J end by 4 bases, with 6 bases between. CDR3 sequence (DNA): TGTGCCAGCAGTCCAGAATACGAGCAGTACTTC. Protein sequence: CASSPEYEQYF.

This clonotype was counted at least ten times. The V call is TRBV5-1, the J call TRBJ2-1; 8 bases match TRBD2. The CDR3 consists of 16 residues. The V and J ends lost 2 bases and 7 bases, in that order; junction bases with no gene match: 11. Germline CDR1 and CDR2: SGHRS and YFSETQ. Written as DNA, the CDR3 is TGCGCCAGCAGCTTCAAAAGTAGACTAGCGAAGAATGAGCAGTTCTTC. This sequence encodes CASSFKSRLAKNEQFF.

This clonotype was found many times. The V and J genes are TRBV7-9 and TRBJ2-2; D uncertain. V lost 9 bases and J lost 5, with 13 bases in between. The germline CDR1 and CDR2 sequences are SEHNR and FQNEAQ (reference sequence). This CDR3 has 13 amino acids. The CDR3, as DNA: TGTGCCAGTTTACCCTTCCCGACCGGGGAGCTGTTTTTT. Translated, it gives CASLPFPTGELFF.

This clonotype was recorded at least ten times. The gene calls are TRBV5-1 and TRBJ2-7; 9 bases line up with TRBD1. From germline, CDR1 is SGHRS and CDR2 YFSETQ. V gave up 0 bases and J gave up 5 bases; unmatched junction bases: 6. This CDR3 spans 15 amino acids. The CDR3 DNA reads as TGCGCCAGCAGCTTGGGAGGGACAGGGATCCACGAGCAGTACTTC. Its protein is CASSLGGTGIHEQYF.

This clonotype was picked up a small number of times. The chain carries TRBV7-8 and TRBJ2-5; 9 bases fit TRBD2. The ends lost 1 base at V and 6 bases at J; junction bases unmatched: 12. Germline V gives CDR1 SGHVS, CDR2 FQNEAQ. The CDR3 contains 17 residues. Here the CDR3 reads CASSLEGFAGGPKTQYF. The CDR3 region has the DNA TGTGCCAGCAGCTTAGAAGGGTTTGCGGGAGGGCCGAAGACCCAGTACTTC.

Many counts were recorded for this clonotype. The V gene is TRBV6-5, the J gene TRBJ2-2, with no clear D. Trimming left V 2 bases short and J 7 bases short, with 8 bases between. The CDR3 sequence is 13 residues long. Germline CDR1 and CDR2: MNHEY and SVGAGI. This chain's CDR3 is CASSYHDLGELFF. CDR3 in DNA: TGTGCCAGCAGTTACCACGACCTCGGGGAGCTGTTTTTT.

This clonotype was observed many times. The genes are TRBV11-1 and TRBJ2-1; TRBD2 aligns across 11 bases. This CDR3 contains 20 residues. The germline V gene has CDR1 SGHAT and CDR2 FQDESV (reference sequence). With V trimmed by 1 base and J by 6 bases, 17 bases remained unmatched. The CDR3 here is CASSLGLAGGPGYGPNEQFF. The CDR3 bases are TGTGCCAGCAGCTTAGGGCTAGCGGGAGGCCCTGGGTATGGGCCCAATGAGCAGTTCTTC.

This clonotype was counted at least ten times. J is TRBJ2-3 and V is TRBV4-3, with D unresolved. V gave up 0 bases and J gave up 2 bases, with 12 bases separating them. The CDR3 has 16 residues. CDR1 LGHNA and CDR2 YSLEER come from the germline V gene. The CDR3 sequence: CASSQEVASTTDTQYF. In DNA, the CDR3 is TGCGCCAGCAGCCAAGAAGTGGCCAGCACCACAGATACGCAGTATTTT.

Only one count was recorded for this clonotype. This clone may be a read error of a much larger clone one base away. The rearrangement joins TRBV4-3 to TRBJ1-1; TRBD1 agrees at 8 bases. Trimming removed 4 bases from V and 6 bases from J; junction bases left unmatched: 7. Per the germline V gene, CDR1 is LGHNA and CDR2 is YSLEER. The length of the CDR3 is 14 residues. The CDR3 DNA sequence: TGCGCCAGCAGCCCGCGACAGGGGAGCGCTGAAGCTTTCTTT. Protein: CASSPRQGSAEAFF.